These 8 T cell receptor beta chains came from one sample sequenced in a study of immune cell composition in non-small cell lung cancer. Normal lung was sampled as far from the tumour as possible, at least 3 cm. Data came from immunoSEQ multiplex PCR; TCRdb stores just in-frame clones and leaves some out. The table has roughly 3,000 clones, approximately 73% seen once. The same data also went into a second study, on CD4 T cells in lung cancer.

The sequenced sample was non-adjacent lung tissue. The receptors here all came from a human donor with non-small cell lung cancer.

The chain combines TRBV20-1 with TRBJ1-2; weak D call: TRBD1 (6 bases). Trimming took off 6 bases at V and 4 bases at J, with 9 bases between the two ends. The CDR3 sequence is 11 residues long. CDR1 DFQATT and CDR2 SNEGSKA come from the germline V gene (reference sequence). The CDR3 DNA follows: TGCAGTGCCGGACAGATCTATGGCTACACCTTC. Translation: CSAGQIYGYTF.

The rearrangement joins TRBV6-5 to TRBJ2-7, with D tentatively TRBD1 (5 bases). The CDR3 consists of 14 residues. CDR1 is MNHEY, CDR2 SVGAGI, per germline. V gave up 6 bases and J gave up 2 bases, with 14 bases separating them. The chain's CDR3 is CASRDTLNAYEQYF. The CDR3 DNA reads TGTGCCAGCAGGGACACCTTAAACGCCTACGAGCAGTACTTC.

The chain is built from TRBV5-6 and TRBJ2-1; 10 nucleotides line up with TRBD1. The V and J ends lost 0 bases and 5 bases, in that order; junction bases with no gene match: 8. The length of the CDR3 is 17 residues. Per the germline V gene, CDR1 is SGHDT and CDR2 is YYEEEE. The CDR3 reads CASSLAVGQGEDNEQFF. For the CDR3, the DNA is TGTGCCAGCAGCTTGGCCGTAGGACAGGGGGAAGACAATGAGCAGTTCTTC.

The rearrangement uses TRBV7-8 and TRBJ2-5; D is possibly TRBD1 (6 bases). V shed 1 base and J shed 3 bases, with 18 bases lying between them. This CDR3 region has 17 residues. Looked up from germline, CDR1 is SGHVS and CDR2 is FQNEAQ. CDR3 sequence reads: CASSLGRGYPGEETQYF. The CDR3 DNA is TGTGCCAGCAGCTTAGGCAGGGGCTACCCTGGGGAAGAGACCCAGTACTTC.

The chain has TRBV11-2 and TRBJ2-3; D remains unclear. Between the trimmed V and J ends, which lost 1 base and 0 bases, there was a span of 8 bases. The CDR3 is 15 residues long. In germline, CDR1 is SGHAT, CDR2 FQNNGV. The CDR3 bases are TGTGCCAGCAGCTTAGTGTTATCTAGCACAGATACGCAGTATTTT. Translation gives CASSLVLSSTDTQYF.

This clone was seen more than once but under ten times. The rearrangement links TRBV5-5 to TRBJ2-3, with 7 bases that match TRBD1. There are 13 residues in the CDR3. Germline assignment: CDR1 SGHKS and CDR2 YYEKEE (reference sequence). After removal of 5 bases from V and 6 bases from J, the junction contained 6 bases not matched to a gene. This CDR3 is CASRKTGVDTQYF. DNA for the CDR3: TGTGCCAGCAGAAAAACAGGGGTGGATACGCAGTATTTT.

This chain connects TRBV5-1 to TRBJ2-2, with 8 bases fitting TRBD2. This CDR3 spans 13 amino acids. Germline V gives CDR1 SGHRS, CDR2 YFSETQ. With 4 bases clipped from V and 5 bases from J, the junction kept 1 base outside the gene matches. CDR3 sequence (DNA): TGCGCCAGCAGCCGGGGGGGAACCGGGGAGCTGTTTTTT. This translates into CASSRGGTGELFF.

V and J are TRBV7-9 and TRBJ2-7; possibly TRBD2 for D (5 bases). CDR1 and CDR2 from the germline V gene are SEHNR and FQNEAQ (reference sequence). CDR3 length: 15 amino acids. Deletions cut 2 bases from V and 7 bases from J, with 18 bases between. DNA for the CDR3: TGTGCCAGCAGCTTAACAGTCACAAACGGGAATGAGCAGTACTTC. It yields the protein CASSLTVTNGNEQYF.